The 20 T cell receptor beta chains below all came from one sample that was sequenced in a study of T cells in tumors after PD-1 blockade. The protocol was immunoSEQ multiplex PCR, while the TCRdb copy is restricted to in-frame clones and leaves out a portion. This table holds about 190 clones, under 80% found once. Source: tumor tissue, taken before anti-PD-1 treatment. The receptors here all came from a human donor with basal cell carcinoma.

Of note for this clone: The junction and the germline gene differ at one end; a read error may be behind it. This chain connects TRBV3-1 (or the pseudogene TRBV3-2) to TRBJ1-6; TRBD1 might be the D (6 bases). The CDR3 contains 16 residues. Germline loops: CDR1 LGHDT, CDR2 YNNKEL (reference sequence). The DNA of the CDR3 is TGTGTCAGCAGTGAAAAGGGGGTCAATGGGGATTCACCCCTCCACTTT. Translation gives CVSSEKGVNGDSPLHF.

The CDR3 region is CASSQVSGQGQPQHF. Here the CDR3 DNA reads TGCGCCAGCAGCCAAGTTTCGGGACAGGGCCAGCCCCAGCATTTT. The chain joins TRBV4-1 to TRBJ1-5, with 9 nucleotides matching TRBD1. V lost 1 base to trimming and J lost 7 bases; unmatched junction nucleotides: 5. This CDR3 comprises 15 residues. Germline loops: CDR1 MGHRA, CDR2 YSYEKL.

The chain links TRBV7-7 to TRBJ2-1; D may correspond to TRBD1 or TRBD2 (5 bases each). Looked up from germline, CDR1 is SSHAT and CDR2 is FNYEAQ (reference sequence). Deletions cut 5 bases from V and 9 bases from J, with 23 bases between. The CDR3 contains 16 residues. CDR3 in amino acids: CASSPFSSARGGEQFF. CDR3 bases: TGTGCCAGCAGCCCATTTTCGTCCGCGCGTGGGGGTGAGCAGTTCTTC.

Sample share makes this clone hyperexpanded. The J gene is TRBJ2-1, the V gene TRBV6-5; TRBD1 matches at 10 bases. This CDR3 has 12 residues. Losses at the gene ends were 8 bases for V and 7 bases for J; bases not matched to a gene: 2. The germline gives CDR1 MNHEY, CDR2 SVGAGI. In nucleotides, the CDR3 is TGTGCCAGCGGGACAGGGGTAAATGAGCAGTTCTTC. Protein: CASGTGVNEQFF.

In this sample, this clone turned up a few times. The chain employs TRBV3-1 (or the pseudogene TRBV3-2) and TRBJ2-7; possibly TRBD2 for D (5 bases). Germline CDR1 LGHDT, CDR2 YNNKEL (reference sequence). The CDR3 loop spans 16 amino acids. Trimming shortened V by 4 bases and J by 1 base, and 17 bases separated the two germline ends. For the CDR3, the DNA is TGTGCCAGCAGCCTTCAAACGGACTGGCGATCCTACGAGCAGTACTTC. Protein product: CASSLQTDWRSYEQYF.

This clone was seen just once. CDR3 bases: TGTGCCAGCAGCTTAGTCGGCCTAGCGGGGGAGTTGGAGCAGTACTTC. Translation gives CASSLVGLAGELEQYF. The genes are TRBV7-8 and TRBJ2-7; 10 bases fit TRBD2. The CDR3 is 16 residues long. The trim removed 1 base at V and 7 bases at J, leaving 10 bases unmatched. Per the germline V gene, CDR1 is SGHVS and CDR2 is FQNEAQ.

The J gene is TRBJ2-3, the V gene TRBV7-2; possible D gene TRBD2, 6 bases. Deletions cut 1 base from V and 8 bases from J, with 22 bases between. The CDR3 is 17 residues long. Germline V gene data show CDR1 as SGHTA and CDR2 as FQGNSA. CDR3 coding DNA: TGTGCCAGCAGCTTAGTCGGCCTAGAAGGCCCCGGGGGTACGCAGTATTTT. This sequence encodes CASSLVGLEGPGGTQYF.

The chain joins TRBV28 to TRBJ2-7, with 11 bases fitting TRBD1. Germline CDR1 and CDR2: MDHEN and SYDVKM. J was trimmed by 5 bases and V by 6 bases; bases with no gene match: 6. The CDR3 covers 14 residues. The CDR3 nucleotides are TGTGCCAGCAGCCCCGGACAGGGGGCACACGAGCAGTACTTC. It yields the protein CASSPGQGAHEQYF.

The chain carries TRBV7-2 and TRBJ2-1; no firm D call. This CDR3 comprises 11 residues. The V and J ends lost 5 bases and 4 bases respectively, with 3 bases between them. CDR1 and CDR2 (germline): SGHTA, FQGNSA. As DNA, the CDR3 is TGTGCCAGCAGCGAATACAATGAGCAGTTCTTC. This encodes CASSEYNEQFF.

V gene TRBV13 combines with J gene TRBJ1-4; D might be TRBD1 (5 bases). Germline V lookup: CDR1 PRHDT, CDR2 FYEKMQ (reference sequence). The length of the CDR3 is 14 residues. Trimming took 3 bases from V and 5 from J, leaving 10 bases between them. The CDR3 sequence: CASSLGEPNEKLFF. The CDR3 DNA is TGTGCCAGCAGCTTGGGGGAACCGAATGAAAAACTGTTTTTT.

This rearrangement joins TRBV5-6 to TRBJ2-1, with D possibly TRBD2 on 6 matching bases. Germline V lookup: CDR1 SGHDT, CDR2 YYEEEE. V lost 0 bases to trimming and J lost 5 bases, with 12 bases between them. CDR3 size: 15 residues. The CDR3, as DNA: TGTGCCAGCAGCTTGGGGGCGGGGAACGACAATGAGCAGTTCTTC. Amino acid sequence: CASSLGAGNDNEQFF.

The chain links TRBV7-6 to TRBJ2-1, with D uncertain. V was cut by 5 bases and J by 5 bases, with 10 bases left in between. The CDR3 has 13 amino acids. Per the germline V gene, CDR1 is SGHVS and CDR2 is FNYEAQ. CDR3 nucleotide sequence: TGTGCCAGCAGCAACGGTATGGACAATGAGCAGTTCTTC. Its translation: CASSNGMDNEQFF. The entire variable domain, with the rest obtained from reference TRBV7-6 and TRBJ2-1, is as follows: GAGVSQSPRYKVTKRGQDVALRCDPISGHVSLYWYRQALGQGPEFLTYFNYEAQQDKSGLPNDRFSAERPEGSISTLTIQRTEQRDSAMYRCASSNGMDNEQFFGPGTRLTVL.

The V gene is TRBV25-1, the J gene TRBJ2-1, with 7 nucleotides matching TRBD1. V lost 6 bases and J lost 4; bases outside the gene matches: 6. Germline V lookup: CDR1 MGHDK, CDR2 SYGVNS. The CDR3 spans 14 residues. The chain's CDR3 is CASSPGTDYNEQFF. The CDR3 DNA follows: TGTGCCAGCAGCCCCGGGACAGATTACAATGAGCAGTTCTTC.

The chain has TRBV11-3 and TRBJ2-7; TRBD2 agrees at 10 bases. The CDR3 contains 15 residues. The germline V gene has CDR1 SGHNT and CDR2 YENEEA. V lost 5 bases and J lost 5; bases outside the gene matches: 9. CDR3 in amino acids: CASSLTSGVVHEQYF. In nucleotides, the CDR3 is TGTGCCAGCAGCCTTACTAGCGGGGTAGTCCACGAGCAGTACTTC.

The CDR3 spells CASSLSINRGGNYGYTF. CDR3 sequence (DNA): TGTGCCAGCAGCCTTTCTATTAACAGGGGCGGAAACTATGGCTACACCTTC. The V and J genes are TRBV5-5 and TRBJ1-2; 7 positions agree with TRBD1. V lost 4 bases to trimming and J lost 2 bases; unmatched junction nucleotides: 14. From germline, CDR1 is SGHKS and CDR2 YYEKEE (reference sequence). The CDR3 extends over 17 amino acids.

The rearrangement joins TRBV11-3 to TRBJ2-5; 12 positions match TRBD2. V lost 7 bases to trimming and J lost 4 bases; unmatched junction nucleotides: 4. Germline lookup yields CDR1 SGHNT and CDR2 YENEEA. This CDR3 has 14 residues. This CDR3 reads CASIKTSGRETQYF. The CDR3 coding sequence is TGTGCCAGCATCAAGACTAGCGGGAGAGAGACCCAGTACTTC. The full variable domain, rest sourced from reference TRBV11-3 and TRBJ2-5, is EAGVVQSPRYKIIEKKQPVAFWCNPISGHNTLYWYLQNLGQGPELLIRYENEEAVDDSQLPKDRFSAERLKGVDSTLKIQPAELGDSAVYLCASIKTSGRETQYFGPGTRLLVL.

V and J are TRBV6-4 and TRBJ1-6, with TRBD1 identical over 7 bases. V dropped 0 bases and J dropped 8; count of bases not matched to a gene: 4. This CDR3 spans 15 amino acids. In germline, CDR1 is MRHNA, CDR2 SNTAGT. The CDR3 region is CASSDSGQEHSPLHF. The CDR3 DNA reads as TGTGCCAGCAGTGACTCAGGACAGGAACATTCACCCCTCCACTTT.

The chain has TRBV20-1 and TRBJ2-3, with no clear D. Trimming pared 1 base from V and 7 bases from J, leaving 6 bases between. The CDR3 is 11 amino acids. Germline V CDR1 and CDR2: DFQATT, SNEGSKA (reference sequence). CDR3 DNA: TGCAGTGCTAGAGGTCCAAATACGCAGTATTTT. This codes for CSARGPNTQYF.

This chain uses TRBV6-5 with TRBJ2-5; the match to TRBD1 covers 9 bases. Germline CDR1 MNHEY, CDR2 SVGAGI. V was clipped by 2 bases and J by 2 bases; unmatched bases: 3. CDR3 length: 15 residues. CDR3 sequence: CASSYQGQGQETQYF. The CDR3 DNA follows: TGTGCCAGCAGTTACCAAGGACAGGGGCAAGAGACCCAGTACTTC.

The gene calls are TRBV7-9 and TRBJ1-6; 9 bases match TRBD1. The CDR3 runs to 14 residues. The V gene's germline CDR1 is SEHNR and CDR2 FQNEAQ (reference sequence). V lost 6 bases and J lost 8; bases outside the gene matches: 5. CDR3 sequence: CASRGQGPDSPLHF. The CDR3 DNA sequence: TGTGCCAGCAGGGGACAGGGACCGGATTCACCCCTCCACTTT.